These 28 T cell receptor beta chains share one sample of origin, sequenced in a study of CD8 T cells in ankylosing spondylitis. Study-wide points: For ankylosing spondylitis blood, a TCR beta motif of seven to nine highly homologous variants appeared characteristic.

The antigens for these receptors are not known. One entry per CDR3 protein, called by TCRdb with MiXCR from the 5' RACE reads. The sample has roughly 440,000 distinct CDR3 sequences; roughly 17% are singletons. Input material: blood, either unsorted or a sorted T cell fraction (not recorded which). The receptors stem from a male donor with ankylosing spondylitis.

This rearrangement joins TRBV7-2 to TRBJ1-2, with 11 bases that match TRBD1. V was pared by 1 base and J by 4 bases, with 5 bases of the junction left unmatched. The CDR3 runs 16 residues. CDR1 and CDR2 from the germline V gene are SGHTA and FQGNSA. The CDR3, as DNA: TGTGCCAGCAGCTTAGAAGGACAGGGGGCGGGCTATGGCTACACCTTC. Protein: CASSLEGQGAGYGYTF.

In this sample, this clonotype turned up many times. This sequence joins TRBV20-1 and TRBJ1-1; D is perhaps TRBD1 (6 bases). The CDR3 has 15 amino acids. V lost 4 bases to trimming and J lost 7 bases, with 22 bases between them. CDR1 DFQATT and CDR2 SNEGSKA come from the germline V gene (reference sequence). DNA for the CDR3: TGCAGTGCTACCAAAGTGGGGGCGTCCCCCATTGAAGCTTTCTTT. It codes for CSATKVGASPIEAFF.

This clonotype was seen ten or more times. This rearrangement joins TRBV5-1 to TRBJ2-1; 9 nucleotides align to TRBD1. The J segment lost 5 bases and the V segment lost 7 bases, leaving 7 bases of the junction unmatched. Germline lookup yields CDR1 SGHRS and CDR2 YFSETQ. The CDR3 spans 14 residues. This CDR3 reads CASSTGQGNNEQFF. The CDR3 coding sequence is TGCGCCAGCTCTACGGGACAGGGAAACAATGAGCAGTTCTTC.

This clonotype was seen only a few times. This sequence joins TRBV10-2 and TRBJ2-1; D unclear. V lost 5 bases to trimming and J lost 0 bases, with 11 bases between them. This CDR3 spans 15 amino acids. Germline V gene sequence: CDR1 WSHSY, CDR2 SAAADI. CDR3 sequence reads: CASSRQRTSYNEQFF. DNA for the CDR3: TGCGCCAGCAGTCGGCAACGTACCTCCTACAATGAGCAGTTCTTC.

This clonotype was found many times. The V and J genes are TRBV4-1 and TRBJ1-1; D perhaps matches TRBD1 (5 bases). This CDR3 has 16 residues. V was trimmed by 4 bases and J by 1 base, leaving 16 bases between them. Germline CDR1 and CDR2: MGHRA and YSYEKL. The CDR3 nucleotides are TGCGCCAGCAGCCCCACGATGGGACGGACGAACACTGAAGCTTTCTTT. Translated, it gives CASSPTMGRTNTEAFF.

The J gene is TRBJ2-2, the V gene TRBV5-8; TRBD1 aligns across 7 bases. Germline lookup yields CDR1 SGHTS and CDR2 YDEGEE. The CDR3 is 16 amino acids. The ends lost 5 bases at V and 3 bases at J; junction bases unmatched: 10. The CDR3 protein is CASSTGTEFYTGELFF. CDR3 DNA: TGTGCCAGCAGTACTGGGACAGAGTTTTACACCGGGGAGCTGTTTTTT.

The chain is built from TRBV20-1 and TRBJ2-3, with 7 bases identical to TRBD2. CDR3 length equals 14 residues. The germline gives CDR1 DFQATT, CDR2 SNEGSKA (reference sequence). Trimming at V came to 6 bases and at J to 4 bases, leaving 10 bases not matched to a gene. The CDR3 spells CSATVASGADTQYF. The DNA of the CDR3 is TGCAGTGCCACAGTGGCTAGCGGCGCAGATACGCAGTATTTT.

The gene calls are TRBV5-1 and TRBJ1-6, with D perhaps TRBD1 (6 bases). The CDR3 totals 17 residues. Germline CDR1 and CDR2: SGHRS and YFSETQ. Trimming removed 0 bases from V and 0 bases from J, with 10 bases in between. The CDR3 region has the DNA TGCGCCAGCAGCTTGGGAGGACAGAGCTCCTATAATTCACCCCTCCACTTT. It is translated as CASSLGGQSSYNSPLHF.

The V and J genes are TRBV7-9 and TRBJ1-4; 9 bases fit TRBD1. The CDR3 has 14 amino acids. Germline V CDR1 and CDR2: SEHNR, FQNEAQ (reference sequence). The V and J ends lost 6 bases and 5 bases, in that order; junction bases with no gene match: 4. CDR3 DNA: TGTGCCAGCAGAACCGGGACAGGGAATGAAAAACTGTTTTTT. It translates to CASRTGTGNEKLFF.

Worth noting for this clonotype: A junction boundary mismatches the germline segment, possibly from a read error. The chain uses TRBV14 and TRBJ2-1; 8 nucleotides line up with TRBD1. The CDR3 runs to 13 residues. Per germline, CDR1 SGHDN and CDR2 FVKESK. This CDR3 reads CASSQDLGDRQIF. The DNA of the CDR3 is TGTGCCAGCAGCCAAGATCTCGGGGACAGGCAGATCTTC.

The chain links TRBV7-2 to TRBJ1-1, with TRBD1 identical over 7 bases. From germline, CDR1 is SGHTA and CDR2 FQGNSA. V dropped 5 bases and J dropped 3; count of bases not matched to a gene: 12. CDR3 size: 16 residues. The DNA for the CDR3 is TGTGCCAGCAGCCGTGGACTGTCCACAGGGGACACTGAAGCTTTCTTT. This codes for CASSRGLSTGDTEAFF.

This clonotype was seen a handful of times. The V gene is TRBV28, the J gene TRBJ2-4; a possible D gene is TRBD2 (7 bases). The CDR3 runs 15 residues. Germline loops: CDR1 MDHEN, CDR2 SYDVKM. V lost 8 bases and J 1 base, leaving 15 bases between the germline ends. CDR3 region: CASGGPTSAKNIQYF. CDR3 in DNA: TGTGCCAGCGGGGGGCCGACTAGCGCCAAAAACATTCAGTACTTC.

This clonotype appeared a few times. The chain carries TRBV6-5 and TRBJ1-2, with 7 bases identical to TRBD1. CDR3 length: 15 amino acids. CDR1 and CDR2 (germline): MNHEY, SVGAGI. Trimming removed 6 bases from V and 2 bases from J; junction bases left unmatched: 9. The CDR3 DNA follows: TGTGCCAGCAGCTTAGGAGTACAGGGGAACTATGGCTACACCTTC. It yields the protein CASSLGVQGNYGYTF.

DNA for the CDR3: TGTGCCAGCAGCTTAGGGGGGGATACAGATACGCAGTATTTT. Residues: CASSLGGDTDTQYF. The chain links TRBV7-2 to TRBJ2-3; D perhaps matches TRBD2 (6 bases). V lost 1 base and J 3 bases, leaving 8 bases between the germline ends. CDR3 length equals 14 residues. Looked up from germline, CDR1 is SGHTA and CDR2 is FQGNSA.

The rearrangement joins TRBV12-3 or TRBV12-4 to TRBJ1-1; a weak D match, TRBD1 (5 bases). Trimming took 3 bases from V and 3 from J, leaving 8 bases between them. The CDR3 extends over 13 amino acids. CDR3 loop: CASSFGGDTEAFF. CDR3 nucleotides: TGTGCCAGCAGTTTTGGGGGAGACACTGAAGCTTTCTTT.

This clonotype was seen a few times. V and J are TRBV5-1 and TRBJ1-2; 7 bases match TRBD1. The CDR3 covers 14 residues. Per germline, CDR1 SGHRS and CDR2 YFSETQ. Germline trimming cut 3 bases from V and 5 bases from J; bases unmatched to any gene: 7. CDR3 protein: CASSSTGAPYGYTF. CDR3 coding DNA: TGCGCCAGCAGCTCAACAGGGGCCCCATATGGCTACACCTTC.

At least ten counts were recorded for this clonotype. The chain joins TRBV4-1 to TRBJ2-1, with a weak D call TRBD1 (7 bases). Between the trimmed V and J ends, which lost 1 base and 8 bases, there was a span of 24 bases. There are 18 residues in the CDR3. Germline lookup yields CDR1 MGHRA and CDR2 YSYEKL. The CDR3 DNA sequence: TGCGCCAGCAGCCAAGTGGACTGGAGGGCAGGGGGGAAGGATGAGCAGTTCTTC. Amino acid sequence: CASSQVDWRAGGKDEQFF.

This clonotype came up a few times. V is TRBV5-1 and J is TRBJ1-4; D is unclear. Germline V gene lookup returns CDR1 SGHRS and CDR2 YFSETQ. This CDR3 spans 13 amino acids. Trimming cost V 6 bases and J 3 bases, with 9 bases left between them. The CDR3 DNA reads TGCGCCAGCACGGATGGTGCTAATGAAAAACTGTTTTTT. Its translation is CASTDGANEKLFF.

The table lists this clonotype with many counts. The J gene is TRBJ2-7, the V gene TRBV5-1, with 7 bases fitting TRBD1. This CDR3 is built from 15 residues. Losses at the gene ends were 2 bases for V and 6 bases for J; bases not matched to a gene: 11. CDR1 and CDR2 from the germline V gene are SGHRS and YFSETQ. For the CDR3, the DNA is TGCGCCAGCAGCTTACCGACAGGGTCCTCCGGCGAGCAGTACTTC. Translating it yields CASSLPTGSSGEQYF.

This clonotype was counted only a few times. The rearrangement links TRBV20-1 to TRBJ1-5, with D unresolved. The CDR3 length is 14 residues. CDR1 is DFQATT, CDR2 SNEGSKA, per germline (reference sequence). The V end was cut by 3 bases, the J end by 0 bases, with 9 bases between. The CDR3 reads CSASLAHSNQPQHF. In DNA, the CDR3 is TGCAGTGCTAGCTTGGCACATAGCAATCAGCCCCAGCATTTT.

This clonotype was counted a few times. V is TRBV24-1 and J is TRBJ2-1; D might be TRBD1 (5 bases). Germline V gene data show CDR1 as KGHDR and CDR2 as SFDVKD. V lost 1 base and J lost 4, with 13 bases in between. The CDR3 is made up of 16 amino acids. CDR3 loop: CATSDLFGATYNEQFF. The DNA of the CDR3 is TGTGCCACCAGTGATTTATTTGGGGCAACTTACAATGAGCAGTTCTTC.

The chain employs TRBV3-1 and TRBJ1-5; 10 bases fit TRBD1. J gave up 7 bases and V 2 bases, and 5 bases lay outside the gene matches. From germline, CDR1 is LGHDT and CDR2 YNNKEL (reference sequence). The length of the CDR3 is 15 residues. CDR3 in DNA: TGTGCCAGCAGCCAAAGACAGGGGGCAAGCCAGCCCCAGCATTTT. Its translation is CASSQRQGASQPQHF.

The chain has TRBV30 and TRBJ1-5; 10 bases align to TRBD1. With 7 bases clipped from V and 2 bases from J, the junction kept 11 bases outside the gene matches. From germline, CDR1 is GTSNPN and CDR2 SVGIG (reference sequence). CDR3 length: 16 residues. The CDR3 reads CASGQGPLAGNQPQHF. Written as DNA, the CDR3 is TGTGCCTCGGGACAGGGGCCTCTAGCGGGCAATCAGCCCCAGCATTTT.

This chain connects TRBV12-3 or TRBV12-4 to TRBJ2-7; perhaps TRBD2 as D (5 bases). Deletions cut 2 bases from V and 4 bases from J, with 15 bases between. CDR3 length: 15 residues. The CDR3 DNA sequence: TGTGCCAGCAGTTTAAGAGCGGAACGTCGGTACGAGCAGTACTTC. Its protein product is CASSLRAERRYEQYF.

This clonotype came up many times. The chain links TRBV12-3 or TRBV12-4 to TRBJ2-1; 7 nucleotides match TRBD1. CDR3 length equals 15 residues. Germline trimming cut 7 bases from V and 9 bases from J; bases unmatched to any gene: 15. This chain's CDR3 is CASTSGNRGDGEQFF. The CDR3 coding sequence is TGTGCCAGCACCTCAGGGAACAGGGGCGACGGTGAGCAGTTCTTC.

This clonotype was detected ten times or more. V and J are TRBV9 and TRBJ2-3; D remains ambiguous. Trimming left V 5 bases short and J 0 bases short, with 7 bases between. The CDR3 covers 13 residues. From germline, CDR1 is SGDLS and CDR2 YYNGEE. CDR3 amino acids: CASSLSSTDTQYF. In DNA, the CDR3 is TGTGCCAGCAGTTTATCTAGCACAGATACGCAGTATTTT. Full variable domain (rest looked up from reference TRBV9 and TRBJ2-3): DSGVTQTPKHLITATGQRVTLRCSPRSGDLSVYWYQQSLDQGLQFLIQYYNGEERAKGNILERFSAQQFPDLHSELNLSSLELGDSALYFCASSLSSTDTQYFGPGTRLTVL.

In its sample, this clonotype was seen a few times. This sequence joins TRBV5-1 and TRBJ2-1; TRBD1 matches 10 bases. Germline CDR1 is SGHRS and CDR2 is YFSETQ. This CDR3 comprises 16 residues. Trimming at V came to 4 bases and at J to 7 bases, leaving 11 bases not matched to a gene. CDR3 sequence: CASSLGRQGAANEQFF. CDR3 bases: TGCGCCAGCAGCCTGGGAAGACAGGGGGCGGCAAATGAGCAGTTCTTC. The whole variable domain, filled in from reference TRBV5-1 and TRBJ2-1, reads KAGVTQTPRYLIKTRGQQVTLSCSPISGHRSVSWYQQTPGQGLQFLFEYFSETQRNKGNFPGRFSGRQFSNSRSEMNVSTLELGDSALYLCASSLGRQGAANEQFFGPGTRLTVL.

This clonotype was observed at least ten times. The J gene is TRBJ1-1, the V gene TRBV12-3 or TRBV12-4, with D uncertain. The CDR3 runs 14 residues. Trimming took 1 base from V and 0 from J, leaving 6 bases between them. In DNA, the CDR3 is TGTGCCAGCAGTTTAGACAGCTTGAACACTGAAGCTTTCTTT. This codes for CASSLDSLNTEAFF.